This T cell receptor (beta chain) was identified in a study of lymphopenia after photon versus proton radiotherapy. Study-level results: Under photons, naive T cells and diversity fell while effector/memory populations rose. Larger post-nadir TCR diversity loss correlated inversely with survival in deceased patients.

To note about this clone: Its matching antigen is unknown.

Profiled with immunoSEQ multiplex PCR; TCRdb holds only in-frame clones, not every one. The repertoire holds about 34,000 clones, under 90% seen once, with more than 14% in the top ten. CDR3 length equals 18 residues. The sequence was obtained from a woman between 65 and 79 years old with pancreatic cancer. The input for sequencing was peripheral blood, taken from a patient treated with proton-based radiotherapy. The chain carries TRBV21-1 and TRBJ1-4. TRBV21-1 is described as a pseudogene. The CDR3 DNA is TGTGCCAGCAGCAAAGAAGGGAAACAGATCGCAACTAATGAAAAACTGTTTTTT. Translation: CASSKEGKQIATNEKLFF.